This record looks at one T cell receptor beta chain sequence and its context. Its antigen is currently unknown. This entry comes from a study of shared clonotypes between healthy human individuals. For the study at large: CD4 naive cells filled three plates per donor, CD4 memory three, CD8 naive two and CD8 memory one.

The naive CD8 subset, CD45RO-negative cells positively selected for CCR7, excluded terminally differentiated effector memory CD45RA+ cells. The table came from immunoSEQ multiplex PCR; TCRdb's copy has only in-frame clones and leaves some out. The sample shows 2 million or so clones, just under 95% of them seen only once. Study observations and caveats: Rarefaction revealed incomplete sorted-subset sequencing despite large depth. In general, naive subsets displayed greater estimated richness than memory subsets did.

The sequenced sample consisted of naive CD8+ T cells sorted from blood. This clonotype was obtained from a man younger than 30 in good health.

CDR3 sequence reads: CASRGATGLDYTF. The CDR3 coding sequence is TGTGCCAGCAGGGGGGCCACGGGTTTGGACTACACCTTC. V gene TRBV9 combines with J gene TRBJ1-2; TRBD1 is a possible D gene (6 bases). The CDR3 runs to 13 residues. The V and J ends lost 5 bases and 10 bases respectively, with 18 bases between them. CDR1 and CDR2 from the germline V gene are SGDLS and YYNGEE.